This TCR beta chain was sequenced during a study of T cells after yellow fever vaccination. At the level of the study: When fractions had low cell numbers, they were prepared with SMART-Seq v4 Ultra Low Input.

Study-level points and caveats: Abundant clonotypes from the bulk population could contaminate FACS-sorted repertoires. Of the clonotypes, a small share occurred in both CD4 and CD8 compartments. A weaker secondary response peaked on day 5, the primary on day 15.

Each CDR3 protein gets one entry after TCRdb re-called the 5' RACE reads with MiXCR. The sample shows just under 600,000 distinct CDR3 sequences, around an eighth of them seen only once. This clonotype was recorded many times. Its matching antigen is unknown. The receptor's source is a man aged 25 to 45 who received the YFV17D yellow fever vaccine. The specimen was PBMCs, collected on the day of the yellow fever booster vaccination.

Here the CDR3 reads CASSLVLGTRETQYF. CDR3 in DNA: TGTGCCAGCAGTTTAGTTTTAGGCACAAGGGAGACCCAGTACTTC. This chain uses TRBV12-3 or TRBV12-4 with TRBJ2-5; D is undetermined. The germline V and J ends were trimmed by 1 base and 5 bases, with 14 bases remaining between them. This CDR3 spans 15 amino acids.